A selection of T cell receptor beta chains follows, all from one sample in a study of regulatory T cells in long-lasting Graves disease. TCRdb independently ran MiXCR on the multiplex PCR reads; one entry per CDR3 protein. The sample consists of under 450,000 distinct CDR3 sequences, around 15% of them appearing once. These same records also appear under a second study, on T cells in Graves' hyperthyroidism and ophthalmopathy.

The source was peripheral blood mononuclear cells (PBMCs), collected at new diagnosis, from a patient treated with antithyroid drugs. The origin of the receptors is a woman aged 18-29 years with Graves disease. Each CDR3 is given with its conserved first and last residue.

CDR3 protein,V gene
CASRGGASGRAGANVLTF,TRBV7-2
CASRQGTANNQPQHF,TRBV2
CASQGGMPSYEQYF,TRBV2
CASTTLTKGELFF,TRBV28
CASSDSGTAYEKLFF,TRBV6-1
CASISTNTGELFF,TRBV6-1
CASSKAGYYEQYF,TRBV13
CSVGDGGDYEQYF,TRBV29-1
CASSADRLAKNIQYF,TRBV9
CASSDPGTTLSYNEQFF,TRBV7-9
CASSQSGLAGGFGELFF,TRBV4-2
CASSLMGYNEQFF,TRBV7-3
CASSSAGGPKTQYF,TRBV12-3/TRBV12-4
CASSLRDDLAQYF,TRBV3-1
CASSPGPGTGRGELFF,TRBV9
CASSARGSMNTEAFF,TRBV7-9
CASSFSTPSYEQYF,TRBV7-9
CASTVGGNGNTEAFF,TRBV28
CSAGGNWGPQHF,TRBV20-1
CASSLAGWNTEAFF,TRBV28
CASSDGQGVSAFF,TRBV11-2
CSARITHGQGRYGYTF,TRBV20-1
CASSAAGGGQPQHF,TRBV2
CASSHFLGQGEETQYF,TRBV5-1
CSVGKNGGRPTGELFF,TRBV29-1
CASRGEGYEQYF,TRBV5-1
CASSPDRVHNEQFF,TRBV7-3
CASSGTEGLIGDTEAFF,TRBV25-1
CASSIQGSTDTQYF,TRBV2
CASSLSTNEKLFF,TRBV11-2
CSASRGRETQYF,TRBV29-1
CASSLPGTGVDTIYF,TRBV7-9
CASSGVLVGEQFF,TRBV9
CASSQDFWSGGYEQYF,TRBV3-1
CSAEDSTYEQYF,TRBV20-1
CSIGGGRGENYGYTF,TRBV29-1
CATSATSETQYF,TRBV24-1
CSARDIQRSSYNEQFF,TRBV20-1
CASGPWTGGYEQYF,TRBV6-1
CASWRDRDYNEQFF,TRBV2
CSASRRGTNNEQFF,TRBV20-1
CASSLDTGAPMAFF,TRBV5-1
CATSDRAQETQYF,TRBV28
CASSLAPMTGFQETQYF,TRBV5-1
CASRRTGPTYNEQFF,TRBV7-2
CASSLGRIQETQYF,TRBV28
CSARRSGREIGTQYF,TRBV20-1
CASSYSVREGDTQYF,TRBV6-5
CASSSGLGGEAFF,TRBV7-9
CASSLTWTSGGPNTDTQYF,TRBV3-1
CASSQQAFSGNTIYF,TRBV27
CASSLRGRNEQFF,TRBV12-3/TRBV12-4
CASISGGYSYKDGYTF,TRBV13
CASSDYGSPSQDTQYF,TRBV6-2/TRBV6-3
CASRSQDRAHNEQFF,TRBV28
CASSSVGGKKLDTQYF,TRBV7-3
CASSAKGGRELFF,TRBV7-2